The 18 T cell receptor beta chains reported below all come from one sample, sequenced in a study of shared clonotypes between healthy human individuals. Using immunoSEQ multiplex PCR, the repertoire was profiled, and TCRdb retains in-frame clones only, with some absent. The data show some 2.4 million clones, approximately 93% seen once. Material: naive CD4+ T cells from PBMCs. The subset here: CD45RA+ positively selected. Every receptor here comes from a man between 18 and 35 years old in good health. Some clones in this sample may be carry-over from other donors' samples.

This clone occurred a few times. The rearrangement uses TRBV10-3 and TRBJ1-1, with D perhaps TRBD1 (5 bases). The CDR3 extends over 14 amino acids. Trimming took off 2 bases at V and 1 base at J, with 8 bases between the two ends. Germline CDR1 ENHRY, CDR2 SYGVKD. For the CDR3, the DNA is TGTGCCATCAGTGAGATGACAGCGAACACTGAAGCTTTCTTT. This sequence encodes CAISEMTANTEAFF.

The CDR3 region has the DNA TGTGCCAGCAGCTTGGTACAGACCACCGGGGAGCTGTTTTTT. It encodes CASSLVQTTGELFF. V and J are TRBV5-5 and TRBJ2-2; D is ambiguous. Germline V gives CDR1 SGHKS, CDR2 YYEKEE (reference sequence). This CDR3 has 14 residues. Trimming cost V 0 bases and J 4 bases, with 7 bases left between them.

The chain has TRBV2 and TRBJ2-5; the D call may be TRBD1 or TRBD2 (6 bases each). Between the trimmed V and J ends, which lost 3 bases and 1 base, there was a span of 15 bases. The germline CDR1 and CDR2 sequences are SNHLY and FYNNEI. The CDR3 has 16 residues. Here the CDR3 reads CASSDRPGALQETQYF. CDR3 DNA: TGTGCCAGCAGTGACCGCCCGGGGGCCCTCCAAGAGACCCAGTACTTC.

The table lists this clone with a few counts. CDR3: CASSRAVLDTEAFF. The DNA of the CDR3 is TGTGCCAGCAGTAGGGCAGTACTGGACACTGAAGCTTTCTTT. The rearrangement joins TRBV6-5 to TRBJ1-1; D remains unclear. The CDR3 is made up of 14 amino acids. The V gene's germline CDR1 is MNHEY and CDR2 SVGAGI. V dropped 5 bases and J dropped 3 bases, with 13 bases sitting between them.

This clone was picked up a small number of times. The chain combines TRBV6-5 with TRBJ1-1; D is unresolved. The V gene lost 5 bases and the J gene lost 3 bases, with 10 bases spanning the gap. Germline CDR1 MNHEY, CDR2 SVGAGI. The CDR3 spans 13 residues. CDR3 in DNA: TGTGCCAGCAGTCCGGAAGGTGACACTGAAGCTTTCTTT. It encodes CASSPEGDTEAFF.

Written as DNA, the CDR3 is TGTGCCAGCCACGGACAGGGGCTCTACGAGCAGTACTTC. The encoded protein is CASHGQGLYEQYF. The gene calls are TRBV28 and TRBJ2-7; TRBD1 aligns across 9 bases. This CDR3 region has 13 residues. CDR1 and CDR2 (germline): MDHEN, SYDVKM. V dropped 8 bases and J dropped 3; count of bases not matched to a gene: 5.

The chain employs TRBV2 and TRBJ1-5; the D gene is possibly TRBD1 (6 bases). Looked up from germline, CDR1 is SNHLY and CDR2 is FYNNEI. Trimming took 7 bases from V and 5 from J, leaving 12 bases between them. The CDR3 covers 13 residues. The CDR3 here is CASMWEGDQPQHF. DNA of the CDR3: TGTGCCAGCATGTGGGAGGGGGATCAGCCCCAGCATTTT.

Of note for this clone: Other DNA sequences in this specimen translate into the identical CDR3. This chain joins TRBV5-1 and TRBJ2-7, with unresolved D. V lost 1 base, J lost 2 bases, and 7 bases lay in between. The CDR3 loop spans 13 amino acids. From germline, CDR1 is SGHRS and CDR2 YFSETQ. The DNA of the CDR3 is TGCGCCAGCAGCTTGTATGGCACCTACGAGCAGTACTTC. Protein: CASSLYGTYEQYF.

CDR3 region: CASSYETGYSPLHF. In DNA, the CDR3 is TGTGCCAGCAGCTACGAGACAGGGTACTCACCCCTCCACTTT. The V call is TRBV7-9, the J call TRBJ1-6, with 7 bases that match TRBD1. Germline V gene lookup returns CDR1 SEHNR and CDR2 FQNEAQ (reference sequence). The V gene end was trimmed by 4 bases and the J gene end by 10 bases; junction bases not matched to a gene: 7. CDR3 size: 14 residues.

The chain joins TRBV29-1 to TRBJ2-7, with D possibly TRBD1 on 6 matching bases. Germline V gene data show CDR1 as SQVTM and CDR2 as ANQGSEA. The CDR3 runs 14 residues. V was cut by 7 bases and J by 0 bases, with 16 bases left in between. The CDR3 is CSGVDRQSSYEQYF. DNA for the CDR3: TGCAGCGGGGTGGACAGACAGAGCTCCTACGAGCAGTACTTC.

This sequence joins TRBV7-9 and TRBJ2-1; a possible D gene is TRBD2 (6 bases). V lost 8 bases and J lost 10, with 12 bases in between. Per the germline V gene, CDR1 is SEHNR and CDR2 is FQNEAQ (reference sequence). The CDR3 spans 11 residues. The DNA for the CDR3 is TGTGCCAGCCAAAATGGGGGGGAGCAGTTCTTC. This codes for CASQNGGEQFF.

Concerning this clone itself: Within the sample, other DNA sequences also encode this same CDR3. V gene TRBV27 combines with J gene TRBJ2-2; D ambiguous. V shed 3 bases and J shed 2 bases, with 10 bases lying between them. The CDR3 is 15 residues long. Germline CDR1 reads MNHEY; CDR2 reads SMNVEV (reference sequence). CDR3 residues: CASSFGRANTGELFF. In nucleotides, the CDR3 is TGTGCCAGCAGTTTCGGTAGGGCAAACACCGGGGAGCTGTTTTTT.

The V call is TRBV25-1, the J call TRBJ2-5; TRBD1 aligns across 8 bases. The V gene's germline CDR1 is MGHDK and CDR2 SYGVNS. The junction had 11 bases not matched to a gene; V was cut back by 3 bases and J by 5 bases. The CDR3 has 16 amino acids. The CDR3 nucleotides read TGTGCCAGCAGTGATCCCCCAGGGGGCTGGGGGGAGACCCAGTACTTC. Translating it yields CASSDPPGGWGETQYF.

As to this clone: This specimen includes other DNA sequences encoding the same CDR3. The V and J genes are TRBV7-2 and TRBJ2-7, with unresolved D. Looked up from germline, CDR1 is SGHTA and CDR2 is FQGNSA. Between the trimmed V and J ends, which lost 5 bases and 2 bases, there was a span of 10 bases. This CDR3 has 13 residues. Here the CDR3 reads CASSPRRAYEQYF. For the CDR3, the DNA is TGTGCCAGCAGCCCTCGGCGTGCCTACGAGCAGTACTTC.

This chain connects TRBV29-1 to TRBJ2-1, with TRBD1 matching over 7 bases. The germline CDR1 and CDR2 sequences are SQVTM and ANQGSEA. CDR3 length: 14 residues. Trimming at V came to 4 bases and at J to 1 base, leaving 4 bases not matched to a gene. CDR3: CSVGQGESYNEQFF. DNA for the CDR3: TGCAGCGTTGGCCAGGGGGAATCCTACAATGAGCAGTTCTTC.

V usage is TRBV7-2 and J usage is TRBJ2-1; maybe TRBD2 (5 bases). Germline CDR1 is SGHTA and CDR2 is FQGNSA. The CDR3 covers 15 residues. Trimming took off 4 bases at V and 0 bases at J, with 10 bases between the two ends. The CDR3 reads CASSSSSNSYNEQFF. The DNA of the CDR3 is TGTGCCAGCAGCTCTAGCTCAAACTCCTACAATGAGCAGTTCTTC.

This clone showed up just once. The chain carries TRBV25-1 and TRBJ1-2; D ambiguous. V was shortened by 3 bases and J by 5 bases, with 10 bases between the two germline ends. Germline CDR1 is MGHDK and CDR2 is SYGVNS. The CDR3 length is 13 residues. The CDR3 region has the DNA TGTGCCAGCAGTGAGCTCCCGGGGTATGGCTACACCTTC. It codes for CASSELPGYGYTF.

The gene calls are TRBV7-9 and TRBJ2-3; possibly TRBD1 for D (5 bases). The CDR3 spans 14 residues. The V gene's germline CDR1 is SEHNR and CDR2 FQNEAQ (reference sequence). V dropped 1 base and J dropped 4 bases, with 9 bases sitting between them. The CDR3 sequence: CASSLGRVPDTQYF. CDR3 coding DNA: TGTGCCAGCAGCTTAGGCAGGGTGCCAGATACGCAGTATTTT.